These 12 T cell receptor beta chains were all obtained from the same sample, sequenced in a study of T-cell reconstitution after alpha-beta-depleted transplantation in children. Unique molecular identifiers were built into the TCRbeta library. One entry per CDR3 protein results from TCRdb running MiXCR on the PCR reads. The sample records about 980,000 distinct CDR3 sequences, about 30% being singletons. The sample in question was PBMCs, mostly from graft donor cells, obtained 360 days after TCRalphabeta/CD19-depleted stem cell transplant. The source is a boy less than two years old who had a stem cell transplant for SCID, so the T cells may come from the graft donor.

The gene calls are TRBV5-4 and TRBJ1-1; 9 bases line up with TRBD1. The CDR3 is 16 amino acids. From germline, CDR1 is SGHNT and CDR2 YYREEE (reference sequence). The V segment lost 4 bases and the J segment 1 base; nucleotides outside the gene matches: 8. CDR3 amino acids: CASSLGDRVGNTEAFF. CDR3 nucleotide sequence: TGTGCCAGCAGCCTGGGGGACAGGGTCGGGAACACTGAAGCTTTCTTT.

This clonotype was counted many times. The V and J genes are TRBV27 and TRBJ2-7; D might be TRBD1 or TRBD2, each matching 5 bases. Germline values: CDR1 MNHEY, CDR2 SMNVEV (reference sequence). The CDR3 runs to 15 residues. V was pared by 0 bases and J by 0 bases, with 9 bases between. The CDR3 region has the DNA TGTGCCAGCAGTTTATCCCCTGGGACCTCCTACGAGCAGTACTTC. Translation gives CASSLSPGTSYEQYF.

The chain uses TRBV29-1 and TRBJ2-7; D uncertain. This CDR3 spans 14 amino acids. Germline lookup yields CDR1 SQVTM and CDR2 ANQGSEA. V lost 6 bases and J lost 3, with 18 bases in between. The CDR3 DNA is TGCAGCGTACGTTGGTCTACTGCGAACTACGAGCAGTACTTC. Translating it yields CSVRWSTANYEQYF.

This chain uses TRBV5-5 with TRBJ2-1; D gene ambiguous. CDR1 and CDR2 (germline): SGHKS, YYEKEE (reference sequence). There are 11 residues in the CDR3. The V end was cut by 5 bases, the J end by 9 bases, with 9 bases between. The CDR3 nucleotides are TGTGCCAGCAGGACTGATGGTGAGCAGTTCTTC. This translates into CASRTDGEQFF.

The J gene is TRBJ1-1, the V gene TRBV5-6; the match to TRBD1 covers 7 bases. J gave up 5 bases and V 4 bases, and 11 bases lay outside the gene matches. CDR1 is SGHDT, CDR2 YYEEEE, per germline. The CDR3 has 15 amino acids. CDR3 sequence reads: CASSTRQGVITEAFF. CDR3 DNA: TGTGCCAGCAGCACTCGACAGGGCGTAATTACTGAAGCTTTCTTT. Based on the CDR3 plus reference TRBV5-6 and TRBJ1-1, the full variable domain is DAGVTQSPTHLIKTRGQQVTLRCSPKSGHDTVSWYQQALGQGPQFIFQYYEEEERQRGNFPDRFSGHQFPNYSSELNVNALLLGDSALYLCASSTRQGVITEAFFGQGTRLTVV.

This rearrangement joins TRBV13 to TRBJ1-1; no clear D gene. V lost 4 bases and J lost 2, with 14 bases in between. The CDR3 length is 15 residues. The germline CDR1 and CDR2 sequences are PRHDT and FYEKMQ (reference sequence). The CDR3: CASSSPRTSNTEAFF. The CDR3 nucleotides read TGTGCCAGCAGCTCCCCAAGGACCTCCAACACTGAAGCTTTCTTT.

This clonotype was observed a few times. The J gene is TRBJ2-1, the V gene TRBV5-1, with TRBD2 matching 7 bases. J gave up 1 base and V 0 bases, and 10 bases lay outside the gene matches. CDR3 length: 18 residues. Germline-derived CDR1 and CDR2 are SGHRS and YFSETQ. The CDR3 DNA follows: TGCGCCAGCAGCTTGGTGACTAGCCCACGAATATCCTACAATGAGCAGTTCTTC. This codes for CASSLVTSPRISYNEQFF.

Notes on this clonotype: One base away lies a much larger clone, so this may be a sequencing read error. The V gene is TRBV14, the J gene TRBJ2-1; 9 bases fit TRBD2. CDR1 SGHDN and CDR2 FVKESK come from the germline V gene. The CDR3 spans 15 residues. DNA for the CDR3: TGTGCCAGCAGCCAGGGACTAGCCTACTACAATAAGCAGTTCTTC. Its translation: CASSQGLAYYNKQFF.

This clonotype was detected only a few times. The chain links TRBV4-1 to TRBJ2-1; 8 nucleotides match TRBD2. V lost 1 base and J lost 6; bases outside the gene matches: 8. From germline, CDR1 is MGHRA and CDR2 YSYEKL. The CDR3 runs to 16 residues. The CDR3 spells CASSQVSLAGPNEQFF. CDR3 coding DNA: TGCGCCAGCAGCCAAGTATCCCTAGCGGGCCCCAATGAGCAGTTCTTC.

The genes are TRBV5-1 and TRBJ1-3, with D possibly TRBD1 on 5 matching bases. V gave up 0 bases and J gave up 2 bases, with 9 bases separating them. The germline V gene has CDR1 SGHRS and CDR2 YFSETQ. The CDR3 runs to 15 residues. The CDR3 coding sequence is TGCGCCAGCAGCTTGGCGACAGCGGCTGGAAACACCATATATTTT. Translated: CASSLATAAGNTIYF.

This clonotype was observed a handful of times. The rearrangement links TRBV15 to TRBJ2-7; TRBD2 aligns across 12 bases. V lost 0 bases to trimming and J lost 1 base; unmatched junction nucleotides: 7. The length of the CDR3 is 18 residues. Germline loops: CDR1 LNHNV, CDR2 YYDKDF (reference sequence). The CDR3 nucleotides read TGTGCCACCAGCAGAGACCTTCGACTAGCGGGGGCTTCCTACGAGCAGTACTTC. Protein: CATSRDLRLAGASYEQYF.

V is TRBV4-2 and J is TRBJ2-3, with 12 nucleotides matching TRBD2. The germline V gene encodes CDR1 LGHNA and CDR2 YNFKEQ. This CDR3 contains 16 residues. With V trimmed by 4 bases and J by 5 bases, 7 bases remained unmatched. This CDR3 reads CASSPRLAGAGDTQYF. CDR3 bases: TGTGCCAGCAGCCCACGACTAGCGGGGGCGGGAGATACGCAGTATTTT.